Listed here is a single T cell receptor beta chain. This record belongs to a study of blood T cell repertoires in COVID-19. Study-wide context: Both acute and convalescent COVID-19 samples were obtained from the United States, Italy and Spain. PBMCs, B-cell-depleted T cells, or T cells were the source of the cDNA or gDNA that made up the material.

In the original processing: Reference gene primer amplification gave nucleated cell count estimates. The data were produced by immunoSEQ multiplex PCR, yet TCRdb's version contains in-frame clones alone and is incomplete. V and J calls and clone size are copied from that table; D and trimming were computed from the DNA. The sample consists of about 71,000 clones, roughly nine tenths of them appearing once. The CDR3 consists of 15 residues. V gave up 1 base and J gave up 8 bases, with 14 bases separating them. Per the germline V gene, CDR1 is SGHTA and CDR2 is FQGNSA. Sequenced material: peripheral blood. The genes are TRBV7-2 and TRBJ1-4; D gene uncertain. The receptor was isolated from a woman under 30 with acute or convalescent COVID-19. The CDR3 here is CASSLDRSTTEKLFF. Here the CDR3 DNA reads TGTGCCAGCAGCTTAGATCGCAGCACTACAGAAAAACTGTTTTTT.